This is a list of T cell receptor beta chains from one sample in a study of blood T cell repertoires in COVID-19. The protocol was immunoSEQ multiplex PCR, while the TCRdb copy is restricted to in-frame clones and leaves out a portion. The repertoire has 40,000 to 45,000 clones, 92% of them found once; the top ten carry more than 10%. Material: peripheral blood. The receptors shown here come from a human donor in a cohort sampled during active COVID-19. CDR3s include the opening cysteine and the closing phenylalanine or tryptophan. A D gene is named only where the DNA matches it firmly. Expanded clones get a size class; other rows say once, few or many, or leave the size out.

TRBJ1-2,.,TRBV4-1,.,CASSQDLQGHYGGYTF,TGCGCCAGCAGCCAAGATCTACAGGGACATTATGGTGGCTACACCTTC
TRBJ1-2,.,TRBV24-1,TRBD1,CATSDASGTGGFGYTF,TGTGCCACCAGTGATGCCTCCGGGACAGGGGGCTTTGGCTACACCTTC
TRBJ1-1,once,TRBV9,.,CASSEGGGTEAFF,TGTGCCAGCAGCGAAGGGGGGGGCACTGAAGCTTTCTTT
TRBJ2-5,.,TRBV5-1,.,CASSRQSRETQYF,TGCGCCAGCAGCCGACAGTCCCGGGAGACCCAGTACTTC
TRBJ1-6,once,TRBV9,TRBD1,CASSETGNYNSPLHF,TGTGCCAGCAGCGAGACAGGGAACTATAATTCACCCCTCCACTTT
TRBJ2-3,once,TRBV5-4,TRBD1,CASSIPGQGSDTQYF,TGTGCCAGCAGCATACCGGGACAGGGGTCAGATACGCAGTATTTT
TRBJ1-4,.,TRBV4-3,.,CASSQDPLVTNEKLFF,TGCGCCAGCAGCCAAGATCCCCTCGTTACTAATGAAAAACTGTTTTTT
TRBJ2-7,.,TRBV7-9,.,CASSASVSYEQYF,TGTGCCAGCAGCGCGAGCGTCTCCTACGAGCAGTACTTC
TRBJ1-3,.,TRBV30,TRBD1,CAWSAQGVGNTIYF,TGTGCCTGGAGTGCACAGGGGGTCGGAAACACCATATATTTT
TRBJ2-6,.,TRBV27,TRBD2,CASSLPLAGPSGANVLTF,TGTGCCAGCAGCCTCCCTCTAGCGGGCCCCTCTGGGGCCAACGTCCTGACTTTC
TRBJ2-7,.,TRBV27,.,CASSPKNRGLGIYEQYF,TGTGCCAGCAGTCCCAAAAACAGGGGACTGGGTATCTACGAGCAGTACTTC
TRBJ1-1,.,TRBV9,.,CASSPSWWEKAFF,TGTGCCAGCAGCCCCTCCTGGTGGGAGAAAGCTTTCTTT
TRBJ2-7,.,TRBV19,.,CASSIDLYRDEQYF,TGTGCCAGTAGTATAGACCTTTATCGGGACGAGCAGTACTTC
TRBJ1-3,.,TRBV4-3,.,CASSQDRVRGNTIYF,TGCGCCAGCAGCCAAGACAGGGTGCGGGGAAACACCATATATTTT
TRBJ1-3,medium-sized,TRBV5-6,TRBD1,CASSFDRGLSGNTIYF,TGTGCCAGCAGCTTCGACAGGGGGCTTTCTGGAAACACCATATATTTT
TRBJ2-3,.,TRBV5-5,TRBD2,CASSQTGTSGRADTQYF,TGTGCCAGCAGCCAGACCGGGACTAGCGGGAGGGCAGATACGCAGTATTTT
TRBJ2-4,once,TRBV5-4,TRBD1,CASSSKTGTKNIQYF,TGTGCCAGCAGCAGCAAGACAGGGACCAAAAACATTCAGTACTTC
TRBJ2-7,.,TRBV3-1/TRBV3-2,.,CASSQASRAEQYF,TGTGCCAGCAGCCAAGCTTCGAGGGCCGAGCAGTACTTC
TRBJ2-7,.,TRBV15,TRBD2,CATSREGGGYEQYF,TGTGCCACCAGCAGAGAGGGGGGGGGTTACGAGCAGTACTTC
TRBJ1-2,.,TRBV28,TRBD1,CASSLSQGTGRGYTF,TGTGCCAGCAGTTTATCTCAGGGGACAGGGCGTGGCTACACCTTC
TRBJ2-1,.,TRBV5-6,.,CASSLWWGTMSYNEQFF,TGTGCCAGCAGCTTGTGGTGGGGCACTATGTCCTACAATGAGCAGTTCTTC
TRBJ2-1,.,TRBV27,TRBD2,CASSLSQGGVYNEQFF,TGTGCCAGCAGTTTATCGCAGGGAGGGGTATACAATGAGCAGTTCTTC
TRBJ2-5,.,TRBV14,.,CASSQGRISGTQYF,TGTGCCAGCAGCCAAGGAAGGATTTCGGGGACCCAGTACTTC
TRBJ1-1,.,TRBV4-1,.,CASSQGGGGFQNTEAFF,TGCGCCAGCAGCCAAGGGGGAGGGGGTTTCCAGAACACTGAAGCTTTCTTT
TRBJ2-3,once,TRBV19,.,CASSEVWQDTQYF,TGTGCCAGTAGTGAGGTCTGGCAAGATACGCAGTATTTT
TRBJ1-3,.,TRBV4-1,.,CASSQEGRAGGNTIYF,TGCGCCAGCAGCCAAGAAGGGAGGGCGGGTGGAAACACCATATATTTT
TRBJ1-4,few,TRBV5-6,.,CASSLGQDSEKLFF,TGTGCCAGCAGCTTGGGACAAGACAGTGAAAAACTGTTTTTT
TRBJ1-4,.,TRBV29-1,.,CSVRRWTNEKLFF,TGCAGCGTTCGTCGGTGGACTAATGAAAAACTGTTTTTT
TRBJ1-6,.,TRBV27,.,CASSLYADSPLHF,TGTGCCAGCAGTTTATACGCGGATTCACCCCTCCACTTT
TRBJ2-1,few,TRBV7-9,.,CASSLDRWGRPNYNEQFF,TGTGCCAGCAGCTTAGATCGCTGGGGCAGACCAAACTACAATGAGCAGTTCTTC
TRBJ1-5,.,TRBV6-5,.,CASSTDRNQPQHF,TGTGCCAGCAGCACTGACAGAAATCAGCCCCAGCATTTT
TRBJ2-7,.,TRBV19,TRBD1,CASRYRWDRDYEQYF,TGTGCCAGTAGATATAGGTGGGACAGGGACTACGAGCAGTACTTC
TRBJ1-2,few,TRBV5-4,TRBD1,CASSLDWTGSYGYTF,TGTGCCAGCAGCTTGGATTGGACAGGGAGCTATGGCTACACCTTC
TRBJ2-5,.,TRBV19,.,CASSIRGRETQYF,TGTGCCAGTAGTATCAGGGGTAGGGAGACCCAGTACTTC
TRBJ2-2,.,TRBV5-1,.,CASSLVGGGAGELFF,TGCGCCAGCAGCTTGGTTGGAGGGGGCGCCGGGGAGCTGTTTTTT
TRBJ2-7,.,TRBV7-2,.,CASSLGGRLAVRGQYF,TGTGCCAGCAGCTTAGGAGGTCGCCTAGCCGTCCGGGGGCAGTACTTC
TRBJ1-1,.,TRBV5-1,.,CASNRGEVTTEAFF,TGCGCCAGCAATCGGGGGGAAGTGACCACTGAAGCTTTCTTT
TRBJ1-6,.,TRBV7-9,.,CASSFGIKNSPLHF,TGTGCCAGCAGTTTCGGTATAAAGAATTCACCCCTCCACTTT
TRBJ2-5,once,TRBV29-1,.,CSVGLRPETGRGGETQYF,TGCAGCGTTGGACTACGGCCGGAAACAGGGAGGGGGGGAGAGACCCAGTACTTC
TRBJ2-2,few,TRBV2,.,CASIEGRNTGELFF,TGTGCCAGCATTGAGGGCAGAAACACCGGGGAGCTGTTTTTT
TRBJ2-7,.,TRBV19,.,CASSINFPSYEQYF,TGTGCCAGTAGTATAAACTTCCCCTCCTACGAGCAGTACTTC
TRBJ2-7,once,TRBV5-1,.,CASSVSSYEQYF,TGCGCCAGCAGTGTTTCCAGCTACGAGCAGTACTTC
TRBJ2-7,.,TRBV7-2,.,CASSLGSLARPYEQYF,TGTGCCAGCAGCTTAGGGAGCTTGGCGAGACCCTACGAGCAGTACTTC
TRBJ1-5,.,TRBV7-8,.,CASSLEYNQPQHF,TGTGCCAGCAGCTTAGAATACAATCAGCCCCAGCATTTT
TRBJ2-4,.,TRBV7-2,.,CASSQGTAKNIQYF,TGTGCCAGCAGCCAGGGGACCGCCAAAAACATTCAGTACTTC
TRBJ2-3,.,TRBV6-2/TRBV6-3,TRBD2,CASSYWDYSDTQYF,TGTGCCAGCAGTTATTGGGACTACTCAGATACGCAGTATTTT
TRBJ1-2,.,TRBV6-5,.,CASSYDRRVGGYTF,TGTGCCAGCAGTTACGACCGGCGGGTCGGTGGCTACACCTTC